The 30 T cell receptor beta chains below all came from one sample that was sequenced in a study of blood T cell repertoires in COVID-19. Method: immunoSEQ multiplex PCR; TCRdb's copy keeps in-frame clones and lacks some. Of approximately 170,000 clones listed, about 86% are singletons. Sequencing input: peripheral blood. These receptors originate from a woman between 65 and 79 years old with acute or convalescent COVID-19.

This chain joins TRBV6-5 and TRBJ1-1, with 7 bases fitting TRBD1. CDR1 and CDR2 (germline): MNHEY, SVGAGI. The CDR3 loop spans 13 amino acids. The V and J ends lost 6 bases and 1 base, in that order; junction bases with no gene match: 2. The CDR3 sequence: CASRRQGNTEAFF. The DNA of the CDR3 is TGTGCCAGCAGAAGACAGGGGAACACTGAAGCTTTCTTT.

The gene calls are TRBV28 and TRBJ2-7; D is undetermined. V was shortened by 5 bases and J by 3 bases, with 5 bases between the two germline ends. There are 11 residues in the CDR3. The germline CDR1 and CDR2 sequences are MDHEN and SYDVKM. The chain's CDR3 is CASSQIYEQYF. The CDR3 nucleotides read TGTGCCAGCAGTCAGATCTACGAGCAGTACTTC.

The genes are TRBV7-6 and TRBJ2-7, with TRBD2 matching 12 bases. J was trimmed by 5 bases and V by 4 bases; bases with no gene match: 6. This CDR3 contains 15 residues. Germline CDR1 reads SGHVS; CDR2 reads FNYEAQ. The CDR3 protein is CASSSPSGRADEQYF. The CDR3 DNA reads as TGTGCCAGCAGCTCGCCTAGCGGGAGGGCAGACGAGCAGTACTTC.

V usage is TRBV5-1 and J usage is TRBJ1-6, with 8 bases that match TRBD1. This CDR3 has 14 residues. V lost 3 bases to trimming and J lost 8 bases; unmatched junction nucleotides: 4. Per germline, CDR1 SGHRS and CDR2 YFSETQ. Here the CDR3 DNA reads TGCGCCAGCAGCTCCGGGACAGGTTATTCACCCCTCCACTTT. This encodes CASSSGTGYSPLHF.

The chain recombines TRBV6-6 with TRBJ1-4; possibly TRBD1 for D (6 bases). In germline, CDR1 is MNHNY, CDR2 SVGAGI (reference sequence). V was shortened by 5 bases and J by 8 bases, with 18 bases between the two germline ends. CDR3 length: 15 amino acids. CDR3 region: CASSTQGSVKEKLFF. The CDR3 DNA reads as TGTGCCAGCAGTACCCAGGGGTCGGTGAAGGAAAAACTGTTTTTT.

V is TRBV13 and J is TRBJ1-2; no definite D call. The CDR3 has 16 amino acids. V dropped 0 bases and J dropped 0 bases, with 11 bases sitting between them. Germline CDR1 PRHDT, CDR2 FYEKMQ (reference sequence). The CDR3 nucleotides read TGTGCCAGCAGCTTAGGCGGCAGACTAACTAACTATGGCTACACCTTC. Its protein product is CASSLGGRLTNYGYTF.

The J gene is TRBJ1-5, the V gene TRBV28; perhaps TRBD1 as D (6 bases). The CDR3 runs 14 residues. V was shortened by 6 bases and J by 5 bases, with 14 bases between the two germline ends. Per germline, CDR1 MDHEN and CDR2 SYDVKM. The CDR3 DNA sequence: TGTGCCAGCAGAACGGGGGGGGGCCATCAGCCCCAGCATTTT. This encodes CASRTGGGHQPQHF.

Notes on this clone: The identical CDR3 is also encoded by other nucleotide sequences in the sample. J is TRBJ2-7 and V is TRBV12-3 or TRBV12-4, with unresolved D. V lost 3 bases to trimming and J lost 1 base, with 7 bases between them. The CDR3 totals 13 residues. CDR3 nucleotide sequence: TGTGCCAGCAGTTTGTCCGGTTCCTACGAGCAGTACTTC. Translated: CASSLSGSYEQYF.

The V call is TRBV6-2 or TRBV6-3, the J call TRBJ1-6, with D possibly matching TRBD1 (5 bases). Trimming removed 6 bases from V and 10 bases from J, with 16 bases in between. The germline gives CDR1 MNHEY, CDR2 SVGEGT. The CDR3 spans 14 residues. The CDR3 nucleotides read TGTGCCAGCAGCCGACAGCAGCAGAGGTCACCCCTCCACTTT. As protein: CASSRQQQRSPLHF.

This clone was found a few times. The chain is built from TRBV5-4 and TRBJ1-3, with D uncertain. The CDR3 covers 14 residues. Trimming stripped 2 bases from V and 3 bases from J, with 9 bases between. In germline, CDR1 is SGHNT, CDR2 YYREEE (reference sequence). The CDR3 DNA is TGTGCCAGCAGCTTTAGTGGAGATGGAAACACCATATATTTT. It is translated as CASSFSGDGNTIYF.

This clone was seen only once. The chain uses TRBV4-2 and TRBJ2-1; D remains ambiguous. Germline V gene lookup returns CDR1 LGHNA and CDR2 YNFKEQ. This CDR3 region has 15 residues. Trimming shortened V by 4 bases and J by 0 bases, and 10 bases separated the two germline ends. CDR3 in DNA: TGTGCCAGCAGCCCACGTCCGAGCTCCTACAATGAGCAGTTCTTC. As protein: CASSPRPSSYNEQFF.

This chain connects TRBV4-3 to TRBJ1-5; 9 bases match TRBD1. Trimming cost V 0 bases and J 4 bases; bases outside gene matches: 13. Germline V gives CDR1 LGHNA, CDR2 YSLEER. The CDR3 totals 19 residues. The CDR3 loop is CASSQDRVLETGGNQPQHF. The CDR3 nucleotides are TGCGCCAGCAGCCAAGACAGGGTTCTAGAGACAGGGGGGAATCAGCCCCAGCATTTT.

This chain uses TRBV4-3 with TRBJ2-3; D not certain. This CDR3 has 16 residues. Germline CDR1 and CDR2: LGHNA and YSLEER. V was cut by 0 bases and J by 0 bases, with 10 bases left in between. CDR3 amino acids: CASSQDFGRSTDTQYF. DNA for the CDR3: TGCGCCAGCAGCCAAGATTTTGGCAGGAGCACAGATACGCAGTATTTT.

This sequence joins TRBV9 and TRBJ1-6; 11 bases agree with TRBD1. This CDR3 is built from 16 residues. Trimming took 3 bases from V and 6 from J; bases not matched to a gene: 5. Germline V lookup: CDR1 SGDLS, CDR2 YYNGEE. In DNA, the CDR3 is TGTGCCAGCAGCGGGGACAGGGGGGGAGGTAATTCACCCCTCCACTTT. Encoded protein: CASSGDRGGGNSPLHF.

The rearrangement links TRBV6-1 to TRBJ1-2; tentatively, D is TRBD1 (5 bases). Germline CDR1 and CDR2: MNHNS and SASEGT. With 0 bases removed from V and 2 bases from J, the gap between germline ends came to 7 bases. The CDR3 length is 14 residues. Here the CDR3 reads CASSEAYRNYGYTF. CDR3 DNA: TGTGCCAGCAGTGAAGCATACAGGAACTATGGCTACACCTTC.

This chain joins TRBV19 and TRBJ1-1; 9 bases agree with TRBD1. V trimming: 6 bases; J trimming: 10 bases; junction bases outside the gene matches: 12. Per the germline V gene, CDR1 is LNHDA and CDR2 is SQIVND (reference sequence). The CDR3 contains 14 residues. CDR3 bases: TGTGCCAGTAGCTTAGGGGACAGGGTTGGAATAGCTTTCTTT. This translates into CASSLGDRVGIAFF.

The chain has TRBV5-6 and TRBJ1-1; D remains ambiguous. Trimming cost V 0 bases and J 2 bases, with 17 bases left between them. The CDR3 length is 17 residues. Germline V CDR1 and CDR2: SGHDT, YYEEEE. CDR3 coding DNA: TGTGCCAGCAGCTTGGAACTTTTTGCGGTCCGTAACACTGAAGCTTTCTTT. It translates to CASSLELFAVRNTEAFF.

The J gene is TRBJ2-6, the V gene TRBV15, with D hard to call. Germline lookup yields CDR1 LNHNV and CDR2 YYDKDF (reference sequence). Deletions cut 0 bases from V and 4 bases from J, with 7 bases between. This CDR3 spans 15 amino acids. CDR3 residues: CATSRDYSGANVLTF. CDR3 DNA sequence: TGTGCCACCAGCAGAGATTATTCCGGGGCCAACGTCCTGACTTTC.

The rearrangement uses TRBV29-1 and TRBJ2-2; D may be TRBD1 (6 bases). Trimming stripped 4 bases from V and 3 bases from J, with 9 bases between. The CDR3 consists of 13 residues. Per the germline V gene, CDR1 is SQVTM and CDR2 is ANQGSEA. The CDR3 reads CSVGRGYTGELFF. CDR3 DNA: TGCAGCGTTGGCAGGGGATACACCGGGGAGCTGTTTTTT.

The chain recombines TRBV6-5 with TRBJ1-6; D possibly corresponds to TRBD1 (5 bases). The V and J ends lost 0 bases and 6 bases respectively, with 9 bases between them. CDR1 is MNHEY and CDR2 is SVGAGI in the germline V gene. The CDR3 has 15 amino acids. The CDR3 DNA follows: TGTGCCAGCAGTTACTCCCGGGACTCTAATTCACCCCTCCACTTT. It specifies CASSYSRDSNSPLHF.

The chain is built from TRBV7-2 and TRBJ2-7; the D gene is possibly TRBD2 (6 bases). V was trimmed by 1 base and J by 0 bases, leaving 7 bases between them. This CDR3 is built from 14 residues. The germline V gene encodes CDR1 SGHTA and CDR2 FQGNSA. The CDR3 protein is CASSLGLGSYEQYF. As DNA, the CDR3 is TGTGCCAGCAGCTTAGGACTAGGCTCCTACGAGCAGTACTTC.

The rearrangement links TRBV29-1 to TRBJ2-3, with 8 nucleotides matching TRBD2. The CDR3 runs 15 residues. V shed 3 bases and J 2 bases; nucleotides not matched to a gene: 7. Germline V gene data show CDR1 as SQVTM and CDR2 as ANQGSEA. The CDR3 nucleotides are TGCAGCGTTGACCGGCGGGAGGTCCACACAGATACGCAGTATTTT. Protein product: CSVDRREVHTDTQYF.

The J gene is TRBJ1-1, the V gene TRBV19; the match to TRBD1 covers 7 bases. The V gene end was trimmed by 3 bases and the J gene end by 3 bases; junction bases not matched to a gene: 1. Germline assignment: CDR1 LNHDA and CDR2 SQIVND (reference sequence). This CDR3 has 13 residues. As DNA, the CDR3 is TGTGCCAGTAGTATCGACAGGGACACTGAAGCTTTCTTT. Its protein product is CASSIDRDTEAFF.

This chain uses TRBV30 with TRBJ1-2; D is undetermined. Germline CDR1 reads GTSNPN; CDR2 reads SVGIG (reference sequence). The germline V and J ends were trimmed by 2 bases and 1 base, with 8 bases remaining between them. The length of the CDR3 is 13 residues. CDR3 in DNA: TGTGCCTGGAGTTCTGGAGTTAACTATGGCTACACCTTC. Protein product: CAWSSGVNYGYTF.

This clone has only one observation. The CDR3 DNA sequence: TGTGCCACCAGACCACCCTCCATGCGGGGGGCCAACGTCCTGACTTTC. The encoded protein is CATRPPSMRGANVLTF. V and J are TRBV15 and TRBJ2-6; D is unclear. This CDR3 has 16 amino acids. Per germline, CDR1 LNHNV and CDR2 YYDKDF (reference sequence). V dropped 6 bases and J dropped 4 bases, with 16 bases sitting between them.

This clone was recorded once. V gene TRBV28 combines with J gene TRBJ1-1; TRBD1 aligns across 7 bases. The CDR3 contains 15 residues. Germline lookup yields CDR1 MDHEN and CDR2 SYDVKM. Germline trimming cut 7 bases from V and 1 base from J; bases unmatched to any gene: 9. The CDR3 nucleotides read TGTGCCAGCAAAAACAGGGGCCGGGGGAACACTGAAGCTTTCTTT. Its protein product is CASKNRGRGNTEAFF.

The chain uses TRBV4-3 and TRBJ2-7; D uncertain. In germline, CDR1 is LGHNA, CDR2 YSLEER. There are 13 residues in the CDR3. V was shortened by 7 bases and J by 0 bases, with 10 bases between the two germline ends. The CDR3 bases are TGCGCCAGCATCCTAGTCCCCTCCTACGAGCAGTACTTC. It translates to CASILVPSYEQYF.

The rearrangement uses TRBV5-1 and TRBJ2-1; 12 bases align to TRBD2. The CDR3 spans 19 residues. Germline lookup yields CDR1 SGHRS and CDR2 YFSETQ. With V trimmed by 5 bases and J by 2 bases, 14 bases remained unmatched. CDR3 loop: CASRVFTSGGYNAYNEQFF. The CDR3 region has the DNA TGCGCCAGCAGAGTCTTTACTAGCGGGGGGTATAACGCCTACAATGAGCAGTTCTTC.

The CDR3 DNA reads as TGTGCCAGCAGCGCTCGGGACTGGCCCTACGAGCAGTACTTC. It codes for CASSARDWPYEQYF. The chain combines TRBV9 with TRBJ2-7; a possible D gene is TRBD2 (6 bases). CDR1 is SGDLS, CDR2 YYNGEE, per germline. The CDR3 spans 14 residues. V gave up 3 bases and J gave up 2 bases, with 12 bases separating them.

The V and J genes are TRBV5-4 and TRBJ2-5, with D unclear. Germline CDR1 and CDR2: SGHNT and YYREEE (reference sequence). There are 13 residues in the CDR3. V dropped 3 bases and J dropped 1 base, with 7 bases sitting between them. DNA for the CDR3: TGTGCCAGCAGCTCGACTCGCCAAGAGACCCAGTACTTC. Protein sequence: CASSSTRQETQYF.